Listed below are T cell receptor beta chains from one sample, sequenced in a study of T cell responses to AZD1222 COVID-19 vaccine. Data came from immunoSEQ multiplex PCR; TCRdb stores just in-frame clones and leaves some out. The repertoire consists of some 180,000 clones, with around 85% occurring once and the leading ten covering 0.95% to 1.1%. Source: peripheral blood, taken 28 days after the second AZD1222 dose. The receptors stem from an adult who received the AZD1222 COVID-19 vaccine. Each CDR3 is given with its conserved first and last residue. Fields, in order: V gene, D gene, clone size, J gene, CDR3 protein, CDR3 DNA. D genes are given only for firm matches. The size of a clone is reported for some rows only, either as once, few or many, or as a class for expanded clones.

v_call: TRBV10-3; d_call: TRBD2; clone_size: once; j_call: TRBJ2-1; cdr3_aa: CAISESVAGGLSDEQFF; cdr3_nt: TGTGCCATCAGTGAGTCAGTAGCGGGGGGCCTTTCGGATGAGCAGTTCTTC
v_call: TRBV19; d_call: TRBD2; clone_size: .; j_call: TRBJ2-3; cdr3_aa: CASRTSGTRDTQYF; cdr3_nt: TGTGCCAGTAGAACTAGCGGGACCCGGGATACGCAGTATTTT
v_call: TRBV29-1; d_call: TRBD1; clone_size: .; j_call: TRBJ2-5; cdr3_aa: CSVAPYRGVFQETQYF; cdr3_nt: TGCAGCGTTGCTCCTTACAGGGGGGTTTTCCAAGAGACCCAGTACTTC
v_call: TRBV19; d_call: .; clone_size: .; j_call: TRBJ1-1; cdr3_aa: CASEHGTHKAEAFF; cdr3_nt: TGTGCCAGCGAACACGGGACACACAAGGCGGAAGCTTTCTTT
v_call: TRBV14; d_call: TRBD1; clone_size: .; j_call: TRBJ2-5; cdr3_aa: CASSQTRTGGGETQYF; cdr3_nt: TGTGCCAGCAGCCAAACACGGACAGGGGGAGGGGAGACCCAGTACTTC
v_call: TRBV12-5; d_call: .; clone_size: .; j_call: TRBJ1-5; cdr3_aa: CASGFGRQPQHF; cdr3_nt: TGTGCTAGTGGTTTCGGACGTCAGCCCCAGCATTTT
v_call: TRBV7-9; d_call: .; clone_size: once; j_call: TRBJ2-1; cdr3_aa: CASSLGGLWLGPNNEQFF; cdr3_nt: TGTGCCAGCAGCTTAGGGGGGTTGTGGTTAGGTCCGAACAATGAGCAGTTCTTC
v_call: TRBV6-2/TRBV6-3; d_call: TRBD2; clone_size: few; j_call: TRBJ2-7; cdr3_aa: CASSYGTSGEYEQYF; cdr3_nt: TGTGCCAGCAGTTACGGGACTAGCGGGGAGTACGAGCAGTACTTC
v_call: TRBV5-4; d_call: .; clone_size: .; j_call: TRBJ2-3; cdr3_aa: CASSLSAGATDTQYF; cdr3_nt: TGTGCCAGCAGCTTGAGCGCGGGGGCCACAGATACGCAGTATTTT
v_call: TRBV21-1; d_call: .; clone_size: .; j_call: TRBJ1-2; cdr3_aa: CASSKEGPSPLYGYTF; cdr3_nt: TGTGCCAGCAGCAAAGAGGGGCCGTCCCCCCTATATGGCTACACCTTC
v_call: TRBV4-1; d_call: .; clone_size: .; j_call: TRBJ1-1; cdr3_aa: CASKTLGRRNTEAFF; cdr3_nt: TGCGCCAGCAAGACCTTGGGGAGGAGGAACACTGAAGCTTTCTTT
v_call: TRBV13; d_call: .; clone_size: .; j_call: TRBJ1-1; cdr3_aa: CASEWVKRMNTEAFF; cdr3_nt: TGTGCCAGCGAGTGGGTCAAAAGAATGAACACTGAAGCTTTCTTT
v_call: TRBV12-5; d_call: .; clone_size: .; j_call: TRBJ1-4; cdr3_aa: CASGLGSTTDEKLFF; cdr3_nt: TGTGCTAGTGGTTTGGGTTCTACGACAGATGAAAAACTGTTTTTT
v_call: TRBV6-5; d_call: .; clone_size: .; j_call: TRBJ2-5; cdr3_aa: CASSYGQLGAAQYF; cdr3_nt: TGTGCCAGCAGTTACGGCCAGCTCGGCGCGGCCCAGTACTTC
v_call: TRBV9; d_call: .; clone_size: .; j_call: TRBJ2-3; cdr3_aa: CASSVGDTSSTDTQYF; cdr3_nt: TGTGCCAGCAGCGTAGGGGACACCTCTAGCACAGATACGCAGTATTTT
v_call: TRBV10-3; d_call: .; clone_size: .; j_call: TRBJ1-6; cdr3_aa: CAISEARGAYNSPLHF; cdr3_nt: TGTGCCATCAGTGAGGCCCGGGGGGCCTATAATTCACCCCTCCACTTT
v_call: TRBV6-1; d_call: .; clone_size: once; j_call: TRBJ1-3; cdr3_aa: CASAQNGRNTIYF; cdr3_nt: TGTGCCAGCGCCCAGAACGGGCGAAACACCATATATTTT
v_call: TRBV11-2; d_call: TRBD2; clone_size: .; j_call: TRBJ2-1; cdr3_aa: CASSSLAGAEQFF; cdr3_nt: TGTGCCAGCAGCTCTCTAGCGGGGGCAGAGCAGTTCTTC
v_call: TRBV18; d_call: .; clone_size: once; j_call: TRBJ2-4; cdr3_aa: CASSPQGKNIQYF; cdr3_nt: TGTGCCAGCTCACCCCAGGGGAAAAACATTCAGTACTTC